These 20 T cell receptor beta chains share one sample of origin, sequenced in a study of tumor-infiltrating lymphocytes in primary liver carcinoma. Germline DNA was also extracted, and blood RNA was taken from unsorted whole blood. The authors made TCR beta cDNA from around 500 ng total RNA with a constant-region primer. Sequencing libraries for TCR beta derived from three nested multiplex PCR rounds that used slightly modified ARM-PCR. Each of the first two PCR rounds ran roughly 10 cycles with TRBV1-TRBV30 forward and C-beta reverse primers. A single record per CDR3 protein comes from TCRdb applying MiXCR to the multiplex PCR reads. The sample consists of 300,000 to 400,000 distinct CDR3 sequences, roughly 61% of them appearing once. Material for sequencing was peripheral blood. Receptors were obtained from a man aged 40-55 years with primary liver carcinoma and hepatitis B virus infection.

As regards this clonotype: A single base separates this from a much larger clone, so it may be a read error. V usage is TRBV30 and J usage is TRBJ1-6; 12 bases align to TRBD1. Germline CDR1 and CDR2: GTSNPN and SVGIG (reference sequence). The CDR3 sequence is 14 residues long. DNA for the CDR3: TGTGCCTGGAACGTGGGACAGGGGGCTTCACACCTCCACTTT. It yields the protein CAWNVGQGASHLHF.

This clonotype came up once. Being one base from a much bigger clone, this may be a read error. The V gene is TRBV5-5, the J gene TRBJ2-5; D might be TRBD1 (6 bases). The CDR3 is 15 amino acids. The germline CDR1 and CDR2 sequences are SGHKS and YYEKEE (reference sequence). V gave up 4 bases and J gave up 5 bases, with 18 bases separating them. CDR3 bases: TGTGCCAGCAGCCTCACATTGGCAGGGGAGGAGACCCAGTACTTC. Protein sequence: CASSLTLAGEETQYF.

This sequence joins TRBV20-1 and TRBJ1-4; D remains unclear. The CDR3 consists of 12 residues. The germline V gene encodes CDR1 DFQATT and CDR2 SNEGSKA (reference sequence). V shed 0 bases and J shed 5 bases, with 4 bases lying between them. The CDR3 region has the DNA TGCAGTGCTAGAGATCAAAATGAAAAACTGTTTTTT. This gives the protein CSARDQNEKLFF.

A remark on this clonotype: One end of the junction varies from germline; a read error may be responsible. CDR3 coding DNA: TGTGTCAGCAGCCACGCTGGGACAGCCGGGGGCTACACCTTC. Translated: CVSSHAGTAGGYTF. This chain connects TRBV12-3 or TRBV12-4 to TRBJ1-2, with 7 bases aligning to TRBD1. This CDR3 is built from 14 residues.

The CDR3 nucleotides read TGTGCCAGCAGCTTGACAGCCGGGGGTTCACCCCTCCACTTT. Amino acid sequence: CASSLTAGGSPLHF. The J gene is TRBJ1-6, the V gene TRBV5-6; the D gene is possibly TRBD1 (5 bases). The germline V gene has CDR1 SGHDT and CDR2 YYEEEE. V lost 1 base, J lost 9 bases, and 11 bases lay in between. The CDR3 consists of 14 residues.

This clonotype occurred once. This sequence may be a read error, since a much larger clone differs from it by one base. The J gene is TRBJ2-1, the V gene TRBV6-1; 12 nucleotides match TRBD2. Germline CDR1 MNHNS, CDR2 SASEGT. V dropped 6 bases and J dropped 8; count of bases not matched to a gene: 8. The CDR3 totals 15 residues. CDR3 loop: CASSVTSGSRHEQFF. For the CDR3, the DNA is TGTGCCAGCAGCGTGACTAGCGGGAGTAGGCATGAGCAGTTCTTC.

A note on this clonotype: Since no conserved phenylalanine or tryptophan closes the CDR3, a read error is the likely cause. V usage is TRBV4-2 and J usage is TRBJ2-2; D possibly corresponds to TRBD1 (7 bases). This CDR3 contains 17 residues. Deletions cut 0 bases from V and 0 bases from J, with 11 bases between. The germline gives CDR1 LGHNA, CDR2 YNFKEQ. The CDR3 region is CASSQDGGTANTGELFS. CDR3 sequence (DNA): TGTGCCAGCAGCCAAGATGGAGGGACAGCGAACACCGGGGAGCTGTTTTCT.

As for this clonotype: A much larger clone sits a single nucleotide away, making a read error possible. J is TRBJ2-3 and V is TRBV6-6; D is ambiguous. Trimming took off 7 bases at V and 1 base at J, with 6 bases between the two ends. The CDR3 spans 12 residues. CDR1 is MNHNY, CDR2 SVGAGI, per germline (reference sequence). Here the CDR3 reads CASTFGTDTQYF. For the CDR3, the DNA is TGTGCCAGCACTTTCGGCACAGATACGCAGTATTTT.

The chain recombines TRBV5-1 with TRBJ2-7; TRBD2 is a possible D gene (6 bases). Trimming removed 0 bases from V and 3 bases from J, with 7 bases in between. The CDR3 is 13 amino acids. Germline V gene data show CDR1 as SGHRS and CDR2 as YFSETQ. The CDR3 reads CASSLAGVYEQYF. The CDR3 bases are TGCGCCAGCAGCTTGGCGGGAGTCTACGAGCAGTACTTC.

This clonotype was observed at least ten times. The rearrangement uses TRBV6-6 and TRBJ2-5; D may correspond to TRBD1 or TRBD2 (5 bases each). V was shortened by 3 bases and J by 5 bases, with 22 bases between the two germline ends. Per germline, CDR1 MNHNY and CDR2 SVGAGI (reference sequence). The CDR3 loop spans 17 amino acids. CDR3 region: CASSYSILGVPGETQYF. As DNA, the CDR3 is TGTGCCAGCAGTTATTCGATCTTGGGGGTGCCAGGGGAGACCCAGTACTTC.

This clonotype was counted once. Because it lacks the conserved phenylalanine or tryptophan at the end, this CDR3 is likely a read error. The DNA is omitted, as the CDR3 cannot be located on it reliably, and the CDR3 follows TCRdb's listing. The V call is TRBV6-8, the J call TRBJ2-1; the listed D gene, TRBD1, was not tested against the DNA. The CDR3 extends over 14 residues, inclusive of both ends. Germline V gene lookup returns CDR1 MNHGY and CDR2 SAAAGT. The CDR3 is CASSLMGGPTIWFL.

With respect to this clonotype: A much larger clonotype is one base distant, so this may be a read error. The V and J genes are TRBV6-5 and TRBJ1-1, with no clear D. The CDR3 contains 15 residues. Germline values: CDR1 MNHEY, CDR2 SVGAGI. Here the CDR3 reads CASSYSRQRNTETFF. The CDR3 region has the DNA TGTGCCAGCAGTTACTCGAGGCAGAGAAACACTGAAACTTTCTTT.

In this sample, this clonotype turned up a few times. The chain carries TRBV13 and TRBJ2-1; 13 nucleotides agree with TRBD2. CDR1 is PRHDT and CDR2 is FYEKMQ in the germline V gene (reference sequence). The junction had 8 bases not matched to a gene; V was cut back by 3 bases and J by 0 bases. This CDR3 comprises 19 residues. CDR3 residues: CASSFEGLAGPGSYNEQFF. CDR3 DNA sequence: TGTGCCAGCAGCTTCGAGGGACTAGCGGGGCCGGGCTCCTACAATGAGCAGTTCTTC.

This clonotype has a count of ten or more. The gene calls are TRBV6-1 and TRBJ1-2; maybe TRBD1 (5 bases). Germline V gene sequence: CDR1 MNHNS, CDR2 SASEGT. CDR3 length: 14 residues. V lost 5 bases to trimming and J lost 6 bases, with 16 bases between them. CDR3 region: CASSPTLDSHGYTF. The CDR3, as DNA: TGTGCCAGCAGTCCCACCCTCGACAGCCATGGCTACACCTTC.

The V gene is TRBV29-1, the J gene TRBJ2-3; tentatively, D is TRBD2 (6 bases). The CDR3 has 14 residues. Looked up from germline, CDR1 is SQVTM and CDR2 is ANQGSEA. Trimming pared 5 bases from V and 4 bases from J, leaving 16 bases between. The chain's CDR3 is CSVRYSEGADTQYF. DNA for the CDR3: TGCAGCGTTAGGTACTCGGAGGGTGCAGATACGCAGTATTTT.

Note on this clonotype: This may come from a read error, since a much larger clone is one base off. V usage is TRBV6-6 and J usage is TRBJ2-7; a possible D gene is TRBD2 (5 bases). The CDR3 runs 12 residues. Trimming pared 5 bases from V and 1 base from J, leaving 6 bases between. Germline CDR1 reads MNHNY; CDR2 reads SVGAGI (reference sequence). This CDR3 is CASSGESYEQYF. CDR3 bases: TGTGCCAGCAGTGGGGAGTCCTACGAGCAGTACTTC.

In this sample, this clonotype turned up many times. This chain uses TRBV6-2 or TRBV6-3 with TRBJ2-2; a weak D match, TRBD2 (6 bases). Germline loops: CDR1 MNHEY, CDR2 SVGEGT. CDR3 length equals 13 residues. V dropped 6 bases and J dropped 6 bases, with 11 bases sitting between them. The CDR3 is CASRAGRAGELFF. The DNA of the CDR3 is TGTGCCAGCAGAGCCGGGAGAGCCGGGGAGCTGTTTTTT.

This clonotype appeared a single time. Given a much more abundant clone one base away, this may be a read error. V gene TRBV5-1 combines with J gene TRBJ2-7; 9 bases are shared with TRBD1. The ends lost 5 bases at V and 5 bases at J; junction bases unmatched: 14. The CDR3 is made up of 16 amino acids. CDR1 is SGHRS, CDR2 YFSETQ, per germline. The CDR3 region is CASRLQPGTGFNEQYF. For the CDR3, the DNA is TGCGCCAGCAGATTACAACCCGGGACAGGGTTCAACGAGCAGTACTTC.

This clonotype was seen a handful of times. Written as DNA, the CDR3 is TGTGCCAGCAGCTTGGATCCAGGAGCCGACACTGAAGCTTTCTTT. Its translation: CASSLDPGADTEAFF. The J gene is TRBJ1-1, the V gene TRBV5-4; D gene unclear. From germline, CDR1 is SGHNT and CDR2 YYREEE (reference sequence). The ends were cut back, 0 bases at V and 3 bases at J, with 12 bases in the middle. The CDR3 is 15 residues long.

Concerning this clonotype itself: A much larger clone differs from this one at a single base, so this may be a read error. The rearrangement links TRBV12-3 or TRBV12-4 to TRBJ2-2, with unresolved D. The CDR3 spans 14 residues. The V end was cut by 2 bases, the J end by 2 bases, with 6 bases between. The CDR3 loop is CASSLLINTGELFF. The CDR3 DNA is TGTGCCAGCAGTTTACTCATAAACACCGGGGAGCTGTTTTTT.